This record looks at one T cell receptor beta chain sequence and its context. Its antigen remains unidentified. Treatment here: roughly nine-day PBMC culture with coronavirus spike peptide pools or control peptides (ViraFEST assay). Before the COVID-19 pandemic (2011-2018), CD4+ T cells were obtained from the unexposed donor. Negative selection recovered the CD4+ T cells once they had spent about eleven days in culture. Germline CDR1 is SGHTA and CDR2 is FQGNSA. V shed 5 bases, J shed 5 bases, and the junction held 7 bases outside the gene matches. The CDR3 loop spans 14 amino acids. The data are from a study of vaccination and CD4 T cells after COVID-19. The Oncomine TCR Beta short-read assay sequenced DNA from cultured CD4+ T cells. From cultured CD4+ T cells, genomic DNA was extracted. TCRdb reprocessed the PCR reads with MiXCR, giving one entry per CDR3 protein. Found here are 12,000 or so distinct CDR3 sequences, 30% to 45% of them singletons; the top ten hold 15% to 20%.

V and J are TRBV7-2 and TRBJ2-7, with 9 nucleotides matching TRBD2. The sequenced material came from CD4+ T cells from blood, cultured in vitro. The clonotype comes from a human donor in good health. CDR3 amino acids: CASSTGVAGDEQYF. The CDR3 DNA sequence: TGTGCCAGCAGCACCGGGGTAGCGGGAGACGAGCAGTACTTC.